Below are 21 T cell receptor beta chains sequenced from a single sample in a study of cytomegalovirus exposure and HLA in healthy donors. 60 Vbeta and 13 Jbeta primers were used in PCR. Repertoires were generated with immunoSEQ multiplex PCR, while TCRdb's copy carries only in-frame clones and drops some. The repertoire consists of 60,000 to 90,000 clones, with about 70% occurring once and the leading ten covering roughly 7.6%. Source material: PBMCs. These receptors all come from a man between 40 and 49 years old in good health and CMV-seropositive.

The CDR3 DNA reads as TGTGCCAGCAGCTTAGAGCAGGGCAAGAATCAGCCCCAGCATTTT. Translated: CASSLEQGKNQPQHF. The chain recombines TRBV7-2 with TRBJ1-5; weak D call: TRBD1 (5 bases). Looked up from germline, CDR1 is SGHTA and CDR2 is FQGNSA. The CDR3 spans 15 residues. V was cut by 1 base and J by 4 bases, with 11 bases left in between.

The genes are TRBV7-9 and TRBJ1-6; TRBD1 is a possible D gene (6 bases). V lost 1 base and J 4 bases, leaving 11 bases between the germline ends. Looked up from germline, CDR1 is SEHNR and CDR2 is FQNEAQ (reference sequence). The CDR3 has 16 residues. The CDR3 here is CASSLGTVSYNSPLHF. The CDR3 DNA reads as TGTGCCAGCAGCTTAGGGACAGTCAGTTATAATTCACCCCTCCACTTT. Variable domain in full (rest from reference TRBV7-9 and TRBJ1-6): DTGVSQNPRHKITKRGQNVTFRCDPISEHNRLYWYRQTLGQGPEFLTYFQNEAQLEKSRLLSDRFSAERPKGSFSTLEIQRTEQGDSAMYLCASSLGTVSYNSPLHFGNGTRLTVT.

This clone appeared a few times. CDR3 amino acids: CASKGQETQYF. CDR3 bases: TGCGCCAGCAAGGGGCAGGAGACCCAGTACTTC. The rearrangement joins TRBV5-1 to TRBJ2-5, with D possibly matching TRBD1 (5 bases). Germline-derived CDR1 and CDR2 are SGHRS and YFSETQ. The V end was cut by 6 bases, the J end by 5 bases, with 8 bases between. This CDR3 spans 11 amino acids.

The CDR3 is CASSLAGDGQPQHF. As DNA, the CDR3 is TGCGCCAGCAGCTTGGCAGGGGACGGTCAGCCCCAGCATTTT. The V call is TRBV5-1, the J call TRBJ1-5; D is perhaps TRBD1 (6 bases). Germline assignment: CDR1 SGHRS and CDR2 YFSETQ. The CDR3 has 14 amino acids. With 0 bases removed from V and 6 bases from J, the gap between germline ends came to 10 bases.

CDR3 coding DNA: TGTGCCAGCAGTTTAGTTTTGGCGGTCAGGGGAGAGACCCAGTACTTC. This gives the protein CASSLVLAVRGETQYF. This chain connects TRBV28 to TRBJ2-5; possibly TRBD1 for D (6 bases). Between the trimmed V and J ends, which lost 2 bases and 4 bases, there was a span of 17 bases. This CDR3 region has 16 residues. The V gene's germline CDR1 is MDHEN and CDR2 SYDVKM.

This clone was seen a few times. The chain combines TRBV4-2 with TRBJ1-1; TRBD1 is a possible D gene (6 bases). This CDR3 comprises 13 residues. CDR1 is LGHNA, CDR2 YNFKEQ, per germline. V lost 3 bases and J lost 8, with 13 bases in between. This CDR3 reads CASSHRPGQEAFF. CDR3 nucleotides: TGTGCCAGCAGCCATCGCCCGGGACAAGAAGCTTTCTTT.

The rearrangement joins TRBV27 to TRBJ2-7, with 8 bases aligning to TRBD1. The V and J ends lost 0 bases and 3 bases, in that order; junction bases with no gene match: 7. The CDR3 spans 16 residues. Germline V lookup: CDR1 MNHEY, CDR2 SMNVEV (reference sequence). CDR3: CASSLSAGGPNYEQYF. The CDR3 DNA sequence: TGTGCCAGCAGTTTATCGGCAGGGGGCCCCAACTACGAGCAGTACTTC.

The chain combines TRBV19 with TRBJ2-3; D remains ambiguous. Germline CDR1 LNHDA, CDR2 SQIVND (reference sequence). Trimming stripped 5 bases from V and 3 bases from J, with 9 bases between. CDR3 length equals 13 residues. The CDR3 loop is CASSASQTDTQYF. The CDR3 nucleotides read TGTGCCAGTAGTGCGTCCCAAACAGATACGCAGTATTTT.

Only a few counts were recorded for this clone. The chain has TRBV6-5 and TRBJ2-7; TRBD1 is a possible D gene (6 bases). Germline CDR1 and CDR2: MNHEY and SVGAGI. The CDR3 covers 14 residues. Between the trimmed V and J ends, which lost 5 bases and 2 bases, there was a span of 13 bases. The CDR3 DNA reads as TGTGCCAGCAGTGACCGGGACACTACCTACGAGCAGTACTTC. It yields the protein CASSDRDTTYEQYF.

This chain connects TRBV7-2 to TRBJ1-1; no reliable D call. Germline V gene lookup returns CDR1 SGHTA and CDR2 FQGNSA. The CDR3 loop spans 14 amino acids. The ends were cut back, 5 bases at V and 0 bases at J, with 10 bases in the middle. Written as DNA, the CDR3 is TGTGCCAGCAGCCCAGATCCCATGAACACTGAAGCTTTCTTT. As protein: CASSPDPMNTEAFF. The full variable domain, its missing parts supplied by reference TRBV7-2 and TRBJ1-1, is GAGVSQSPSNKVTEKGKDVELRCDPISGHTALYWYRQSLGQGLEFLIYFQGNSAPDKSGLPSDRFSAERTGGSVSTLTIQRTQQEDSAVYLCASSPDPMNTEAFFGQGTRLTVV.

This clone was seen more than once but under ten times. The gene calls are TRBV5-1 and TRBJ2-3, with TRBD1 identical over 10 bases. Germline values: CDR1 SGHRS, CDR2 YFSETQ. This CDR3 region has 16 residues. With 0 bases clipped from V and 6 bases from J, the junction kept 7 bases outside the gene matches. CDR3 bases: TGCGCCAGCAGCTTGGGAAGACAGGGGGCATGGGATACGCAGTATTTT. Translating gives CASSLGRQGAWDTQYF.

The chain combines TRBV29-1 with TRBJ1-4, with D maybe TRBD1 (5 bases). The germline V gene has CDR1 SQVTM and CDR2 ANQGSEA. Trimming left V 4 bases short and J 3 bases short, with 9 bases between. This CDR3 has 13 amino acids. CDR3 nucleotides: TGCAGCGTTGCCGACAGCGCTAATGAAAAACTGTTTTTT. Encoded protein: CSVADSANEKLFF.

CDR3 region: CASSQGTGAAYEQYF. The CDR3 DNA follows: TGCGCCAGCAGCCAGGGGACAGGGGCCGCCTACGAGCAGTACTTC. The chain couples TRBV4-3 to TRBJ2-7, with 10 bases aligning to TRBD1. The V gene's germline CDR1 is LGHNA and CDR2 YSLEER. The length of the CDR3 is 15 residues. The trim removed 3 bases at V and 2 bases at J, leaving 4 bases unmatched.

J is TRBJ2-1 and V is TRBV28; 16 nucleotides match TRBD2. The V gene's germline CDR1 is MDHEN and CDR2 SYDVKM. V lost 10 bases, J lost 0 bases, and 6 bases stayed unmatched. The CDR3 covers 17 residues. CDR3 sequence reads: CATWGLAGGVSYNEQFF. DNA for the CDR3: TGTGCCACCTGGGGACTAGCGGGAGGGGTCTCCTACAATGAGCAGTTCTTC. Full variable domain (rest looked up from reference TRBV28 and TRBJ2-1): DVKVTQSSRYLVKRTGEKVFLECVQDMDHENMFWYRQDPGLGLRLIYFSYDVKMKEKGDIPEGYSVSREKKERFSLILESASTNQTSMYLCATWGLAGGVSYNEQFFGPGTRLTVL.

The CDR3 region has the DNA TGTGCCAGCAGTTACGGTTGGACAGCGAACACCGGGGAGCTGTTTTTT. This gives the protein CASSYGWTANTGELFF. The chain uses TRBV6-5 and TRBJ2-2; tentatively, D is TRBD1 (6 bases). Germline lookup yields CDR1 MNHEY and CDR2 SVGAGI. Trimming took off 2 bases at V and 0 bases at J, with 10 bases between the two ends. The CDR3 length is 16 residues.

This clone came up a few times. This chain connects TRBV5-1 to TRBJ1-3; possibly TRBD1 for D (6 bases). Deletions cut 0 bases from V and 0 bases from J, with 7 bases between. Germline V gene data show CDR1 as SGHRS and CDR2 as YFSETQ. This CDR3 is built from 15 residues. As DNA, the CDR3 is TGCGCCAGCAGCTTGGGGGGGCCCTCTGGAAACACCATATATTTT. Amino acid sequence: CASSLGGPSGNTIYF. The entire variable domain, with the rest obtained from reference TRBV5-1 and TRBJ1-3, is as follows: KAGVTQTPRYLIKTRGQQVTLSCSPISGHRSVSWYQQTPGQGLQFLFEYFSETQRNKGNFPGRFSGRQFSNSRSEMNVSTLELGDSALYLCASSLGGPSGNTIYFGEGSWLTVV.

V is TRBV7-6 and J is TRBJ2-5, with 7 nucleotides matching TRBD1. V shed 3 bases, J shed 1 base, and the junction held 2 bases outside the gene matches. The CDR3 has 14 amino acids. Germline V lookup: CDR1 SGHVS, CDR2 FNYEAQ. CDR3 sequence (DNA): TGTGCCAGCAGCTTTCGGACAGGCCAAGAGACCCAGTACTTC. Translating it yields CASSFRTGQETQYF.

CDR3 region: CASSTQVSSYEQYF. The CDR3 nucleotides are TGTGCCAGCAGTACACAGGTGAGCTCCTACGAGCAGTACTTC. The J gene is TRBJ2-7, the V gene TRBV6-5; D is possibly TRBD1 (5 bases). Between the trimmed V and J ends, which lost 5 bases and 0 bases, there was a span of 11 bases. From germline, CDR1 is MNHEY and CDR2 SVGAGI. CDR3 size: 14 residues.

This chain joins TRBV27 and TRBJ2-1; perhaps TRBD2 as D (5 bases). The germline V gene encodes CDR1 MNHEY and CDR2 SMNVEV (reference sequence). V was shortened by 4 bases and J by 3 bases, with 10 bases between the two germline ends. This CDR3 is 14 amino acids long. The CDR3 region is CASSSGRVYNEQFF. The CDR3 DNA is TGTGCCAGCAGTTCCGGGCGGGTCTACAATGAGCAGTTCTTC.

The chain couples TRBV6-5 to TRBJ1-6, with a possible D match to TRBD1 (5 bases). Germline V gives CDR1 MNHEY, CDR2 SVGAGI. The CDR3 runs to 13 residues. Trimming took 5 bases from V and 6 from J, leaving 8 bases between them. This chain's CDR3 is CASSKGFNSPLHF. Written as DNA, the CDR3 is TGTGCCAGCAGTAAGGGGTTTAATTCACCCCTCCACTTT.

This chain uses TRBV29-1 with TRBJ2-1; a weak D match, TRBD2 (5 bases). Germline assignment: CDR1 SQVTM and CDR2 ANQGSEA. The CDR3 runs 13 residues. The V end was cut by 7 bases, the J end by 0 bases, with 10 bases between. The CDR3 region is CSDTGDSYNEQFF. The CDR3 DNA is TGCAGCGATACCGGGGACTCCTACAATGAGCAGTTCTTC.